The following is a TCR beta chain sequence with its context. Antigen specificity is unknown. Measured with immunoSEQ multiplex PCR; TCRdb has only the in-frame clones, and not every one. The table lists fewer than 1 million clones, 95% to 97% of them singletons. CDR1 and CDR2 from the germline V gene are SGHRS and YFSETQ. V was clipped by 0 bases and J by 4 bases; unmatched bases: 10. There are 17 residues in the CDR3. These data are taken from a study of shared clonotypes between healthy human individuals. Terminally differentiated effector memory CD45RA+ cells were excluded by CCR7 positive selection of CD45RO-negative cells. Study outcomes and limitations: Limitation of the genetic and exposure-history diversity represented came from the few donors.

What was sequenced was naive CD8+ T cells sorted from blood. The rearrangement links TRBV5-1 to TRBJ2-3; TRBD1 matches at 8 bases. The TCR originated in a man aged 25 to 45 in good health. As DNA, the CDR3 is TGCGCCAGCAGCTTGGAGAGGGGCAGGGGGCGGGCAGATACGCAGTATTTT. This gives the protein CASSLERGRGRADTQYF.